Below, 9 T cell receptor beta chains from the same sample are listed, as sequenced in a study of T cell responses to AZD1222 COVID-19 vaccine (dated by TCRdb to the early 2020s). The receptor library was made with the immunoSEQ multiplex PCR assay. TCRdb's version of the immuneACCESS table is confined to in-frame rearrangements and falls short of the full clone set. An unresolved V gene accounts for under half of the shortfall where checked; the remainder is of unknown origin. Across this sample there are approximately 110,000 clones, with about 92% seen only once. The ten largest account for 0.95% to 1.5% of the sample. The time point label corresponds to: baseline before first vaccination. The material sequenced was peripheral blood, taken on day 0 of AZD1222 vaccination. The receptors were gathered from an adult in good health.

The chain couples TRBV5-5 to TRBJ1-1; D remains ambiguous. V shed 4 bases and J shed 2 bases, with 12 bases lying between them. Germline V lookup: CDR1 SGHKS, CDR2 YYEKEE (reference sequence). This CDR3 contains 14 residues. The CDR3 nucleotides read TGTGCCAGCAGCCCGTCTGGGGAAAACACTGAAGCTTTCTTT. It yields the protein CASSPSGENTEAFF.

In this sample, this clone turned up once. V is TRBV9 and J is TRBJ1-2; D unresolved. There are 13 residues in the CDR3. V lost 4 bases to trimming and J lost 3 bases, with 10 bases between them. Per the germline V gene, CDR1 is SGDLS and CDR2 is YYNGEE. CDR3 amino acids: CASSLQRDYGYTF. The CDR3, as DNA: TGTGCCAGCAGCCTTCAAAGGGACTATGGCTACACCTTC.

This sequence joins TRBV6-5 and TRBJ1-2; 10 bases agree with TRBD1. The V segment lost 4 bases and the J segment 8 bases; nucleotides outside the gene matches: 10. Germline V gene sequence: CDR1 MNHEY, CDR2 SVGAGI. This CDR3 contains 15 residues. The CDR3 is CASSLRTGGPGGYTF. The CDR3 DNA reads TGTGCCAGCAGTTTGAGGACAGGGGGACCCGGAGGCTACACCTTC.

The V gene is TRBV29-1, the J gene TRBJ2-5; tentative D call: TRBD2 (6 bases). CDR1 is SQVTM and CDR2 is ANQGSEA in the germline V gene. Trimming cost V 7 bases and J 4 bases, with 19 bases left between them. This CDR3 region has 14 residues. CDR3 DNA sequence: TGCAGCGCCGTGGGAGCGGGCTGGGGAGAGACCCAGTACTTC. Amino acids: CSAVGAGWGETQYF.

The chain recombines TRBV11-3 with TRBJ2-1; D not resolved. This CDR3 spans 15 amino acids. Trimming removed 4 bases from V and 2 bases from J, with 12 bases in between. CDR1 is SGHNT, CDR2 YENEEA, per germline. The CDR3 bases are TGTGCCAGCAGCTCCAGAGCCGGTACCTACAATGAGCAGTTCTTC. This encodes CASSSRAGTYNEQFF.

This chain links TRBV18 with TRBJ1-1, with D maybe TRBD1 (6 bases). The CDR3 runs to 15 residues. The germline gives CDR1 KGHSH, CDR2 LQKENI. Trimming stripped 3 bases from V and 0 bases from J, with 11 bases between. The CDR3 loop reads CASSPGDNLNTEAFF. CDR3 DNA: TGTGCCAGCTCACCGGGGGACAACCTGAACACTGAAGCTTTCTTT.

The rearrangement uses TRBV3-1 (or the pseudogene TRBV3-2) and TRBJ1-2; TRBD1 might be the D (6 bases). Between the trimmed V and J ends, which lost 1 base and 1 base, there was a span of 10 bases. Per the germline V gene, CDR1 is LGHDT and CDR2 is YNNKEL (reference sequence). This CDR3 contains 15 residues. CDR3 sequence reads: CASSQGGQINYGYTF. In nucleotides, the CDR3 is TGTGCCAGCAGCCAAGGCGGACAGATTAACTATGGCTACACCTTC.

The chain combines TRBV7-2 with TRBJ2-7; a weak D match, TRBD2 (6 bases). Germline lookup yields CDR1 SGHTA and CDR2 FQGNSA. Trimming took off 4 bases at V and 4 bases at J, with 17 bases between the two ends. The CDR3 runs 15 residues. In DNA form, the CDR3 reads TGTGCCAGCAGCTACACCGGGACTGATTTGTACGAGCAGTACTTC. Protein product: CASSYTGTDLYEQYF.

The V call is TRBV7-3, the J call TRBJ2-5, with 7 bases identical to TRBD2. CDR3 size: 15 residues. V shed 5 bases, J shed 1 base, and the junction held 7 bases outside the gene matches. Germline values: CDR1 SGHTA, CDR2 FQGTGA. CDR3 DNA: TGTGCCAGCAGCCCAGGGACTAACATCCAAGAGACCCAGTACTTC. It translates to CASSPGTNIQETQYF. Using reference TRBV7-3 and TRBJ2-5 for the parts outside the CDR3, the full variable domain is GAGVSQTPSNKVTEKGKYVELRCDPISGHTALYWYRQSLGQGPEFLIYFQGTGAADDSGLPNDRFFAVRPEGSVSTLKIQRTERGDSAVYLCASSPGTNIQETQYFGPGTRLLVL.